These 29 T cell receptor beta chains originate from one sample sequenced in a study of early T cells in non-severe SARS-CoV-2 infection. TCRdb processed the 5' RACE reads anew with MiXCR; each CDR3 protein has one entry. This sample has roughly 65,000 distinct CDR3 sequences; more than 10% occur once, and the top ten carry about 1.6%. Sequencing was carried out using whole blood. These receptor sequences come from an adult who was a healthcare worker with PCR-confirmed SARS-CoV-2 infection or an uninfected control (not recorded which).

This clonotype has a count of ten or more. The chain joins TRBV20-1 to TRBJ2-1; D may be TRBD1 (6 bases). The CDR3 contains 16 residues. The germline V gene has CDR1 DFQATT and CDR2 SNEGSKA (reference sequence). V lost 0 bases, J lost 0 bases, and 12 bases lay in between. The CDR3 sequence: CSARDRRGSSYNEQFF. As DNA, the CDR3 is TGCAGTGCTAGAGATCGAAGGGGGAGCTCCTACAATGAGCAGTTCTTC.

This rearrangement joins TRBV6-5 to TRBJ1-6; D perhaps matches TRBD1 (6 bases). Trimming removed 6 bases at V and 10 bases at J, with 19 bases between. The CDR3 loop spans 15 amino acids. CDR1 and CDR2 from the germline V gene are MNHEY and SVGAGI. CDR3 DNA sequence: TGTGCCAGCAGAGCCCTAAGGGGGAATGGCTCACCCCTCCACTTT. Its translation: CASRALRGNGSPLHF.

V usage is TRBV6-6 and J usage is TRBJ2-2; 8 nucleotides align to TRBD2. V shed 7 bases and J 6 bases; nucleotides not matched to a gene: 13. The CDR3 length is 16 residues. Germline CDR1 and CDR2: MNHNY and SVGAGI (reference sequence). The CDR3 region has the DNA TGTGCCAGCACCGGCCCCGGGACTAGTGTTCCCGGGGAGCTGTTTTTT. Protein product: CASTGPGTSVPGELFF.

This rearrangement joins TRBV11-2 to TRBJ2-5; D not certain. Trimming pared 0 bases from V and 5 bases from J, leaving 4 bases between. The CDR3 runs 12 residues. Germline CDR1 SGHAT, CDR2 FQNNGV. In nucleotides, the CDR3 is TGTGCCAGCAGCTTAGACGGGGAGACCCAGTACTTC. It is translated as CASSLDGETQYF.

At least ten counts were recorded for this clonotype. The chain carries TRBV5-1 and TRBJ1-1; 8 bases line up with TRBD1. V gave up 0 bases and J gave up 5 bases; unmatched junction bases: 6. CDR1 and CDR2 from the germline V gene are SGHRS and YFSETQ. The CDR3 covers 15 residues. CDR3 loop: CASSLVTGDGTEAFF. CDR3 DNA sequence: TGCGCCAGCAGCTTGGTGACAGGGGATGGGACTGAAGCTTTCTTT.

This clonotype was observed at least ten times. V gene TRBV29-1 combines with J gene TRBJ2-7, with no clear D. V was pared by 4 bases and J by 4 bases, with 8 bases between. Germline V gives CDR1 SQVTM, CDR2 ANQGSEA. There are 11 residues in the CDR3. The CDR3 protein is CSVAVGYEQYF. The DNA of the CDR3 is TGCAGCGTTGCTGTTGGATACGAGCAGTACTTC.

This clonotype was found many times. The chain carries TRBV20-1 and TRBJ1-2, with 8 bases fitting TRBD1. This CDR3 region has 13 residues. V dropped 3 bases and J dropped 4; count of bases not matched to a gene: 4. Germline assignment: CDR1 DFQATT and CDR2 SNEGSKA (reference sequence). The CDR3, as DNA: TGCAGTGCTAGTGGGGACAGGCCCTATGGCTACACCTTC. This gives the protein CSASGDRPYGYTF.

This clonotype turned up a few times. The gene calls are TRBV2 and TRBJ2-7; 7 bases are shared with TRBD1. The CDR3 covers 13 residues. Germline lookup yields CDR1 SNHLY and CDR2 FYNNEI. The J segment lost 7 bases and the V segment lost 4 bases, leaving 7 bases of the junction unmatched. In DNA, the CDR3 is TGTGCCAGCAGTGTAGGGGGCATGGGTGAGCAGTACTTC. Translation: CASSVGGMGEQYF.

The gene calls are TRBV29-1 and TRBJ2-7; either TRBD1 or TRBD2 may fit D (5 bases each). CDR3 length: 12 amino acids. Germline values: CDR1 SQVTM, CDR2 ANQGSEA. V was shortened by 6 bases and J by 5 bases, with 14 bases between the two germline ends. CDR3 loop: CSVGTYSNEQYF. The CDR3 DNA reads TGCAGCGTGGGGACCTATTCCAACGAGCAGTACTTC.

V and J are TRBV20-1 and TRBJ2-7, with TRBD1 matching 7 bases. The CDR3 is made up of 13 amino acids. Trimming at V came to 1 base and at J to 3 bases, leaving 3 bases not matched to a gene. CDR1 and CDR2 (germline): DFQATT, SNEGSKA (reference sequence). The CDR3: CSARAGTDYEQYF. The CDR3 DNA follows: TGCAGTGCTAGAGCGGGGACAGACTACGAGCAGTACTTC.

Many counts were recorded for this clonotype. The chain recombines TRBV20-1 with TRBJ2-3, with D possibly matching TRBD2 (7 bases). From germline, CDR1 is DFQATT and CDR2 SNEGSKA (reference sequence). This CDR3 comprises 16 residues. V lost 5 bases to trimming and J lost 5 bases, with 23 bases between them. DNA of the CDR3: TGCAGTGCTGAGGGTAGCTGGGGGGGGCAGGGAGATACGCAGTATTTT. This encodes CSAEGSWGGQGDTQYF.

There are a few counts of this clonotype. CDR3 bases: TGCAGCGTTGACAGGGGCACTGAAGCTTTCTTT. Its protein product is CSVDRGTEAFF. The V and J genes are TRBV29-1 and TRBJ1-1; a possible D gene is TRBD1 (6 bases). Per the germline V gene, CDR1 is SQVTM and CDR2 is ANQGSEA. Trimming removed 3 bases from V and 4 bases from J, with 6 bases in between. CDR3 length equals 11 residues.

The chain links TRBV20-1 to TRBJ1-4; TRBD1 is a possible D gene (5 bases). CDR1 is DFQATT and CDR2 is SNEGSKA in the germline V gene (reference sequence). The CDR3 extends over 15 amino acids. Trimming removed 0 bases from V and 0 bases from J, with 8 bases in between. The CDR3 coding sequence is TGCAGTGCTAGAGATGACAGAACAACTAATGAAAAACTGTTTTTT. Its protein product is CSARDDRTTNEKLFF.

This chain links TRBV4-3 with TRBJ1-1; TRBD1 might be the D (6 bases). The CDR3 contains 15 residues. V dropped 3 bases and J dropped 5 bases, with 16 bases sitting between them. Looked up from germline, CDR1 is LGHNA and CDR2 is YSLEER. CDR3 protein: CASSQSGGTSTEAFF. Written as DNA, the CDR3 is TGCGCCAGCAGCCAGAGCGGCGGGACATCGACTGAAGCTTTCTTT.

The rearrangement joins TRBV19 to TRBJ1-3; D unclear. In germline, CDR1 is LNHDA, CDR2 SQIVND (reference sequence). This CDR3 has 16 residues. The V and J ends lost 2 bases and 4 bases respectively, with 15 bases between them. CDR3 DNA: TGTGCCAGTAGTATAACTACTCCCGGAGGAGGAAACACCATATATTTT. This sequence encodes CASSITTPGGGNTIYF.

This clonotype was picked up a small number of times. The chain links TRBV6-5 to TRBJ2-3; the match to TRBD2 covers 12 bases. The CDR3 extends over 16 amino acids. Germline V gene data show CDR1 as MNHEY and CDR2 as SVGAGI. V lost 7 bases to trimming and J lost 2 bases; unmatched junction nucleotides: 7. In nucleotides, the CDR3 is TGTGCCAGCAACCCGGGACTAGCGGGCTCCACAGATACGCAGTATTTT. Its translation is CASNPGLAGSTDTQYF.

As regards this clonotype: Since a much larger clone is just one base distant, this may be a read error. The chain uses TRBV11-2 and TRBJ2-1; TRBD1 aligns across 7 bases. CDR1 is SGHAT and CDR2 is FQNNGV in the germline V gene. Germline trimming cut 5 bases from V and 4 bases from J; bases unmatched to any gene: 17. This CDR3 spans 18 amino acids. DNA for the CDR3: TGTGCCAGCAGCCAGGGATCCGTCCGGGACAGAAGATACAATGAGCAGTTCTTC. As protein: CASSQGSVRDRRYNEQFF. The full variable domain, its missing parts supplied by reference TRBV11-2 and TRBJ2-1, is EAGVAQSPRYKIIEKRQSVAFWCNPISGHATLYWYQQILGQGPKLLIQFQNNGVVDDSQLPKDRFSAERLKGVDSTLKIQPAKLEDSAVYLCASSQGSVRDRRYNEQFFGPGTRLTVL.

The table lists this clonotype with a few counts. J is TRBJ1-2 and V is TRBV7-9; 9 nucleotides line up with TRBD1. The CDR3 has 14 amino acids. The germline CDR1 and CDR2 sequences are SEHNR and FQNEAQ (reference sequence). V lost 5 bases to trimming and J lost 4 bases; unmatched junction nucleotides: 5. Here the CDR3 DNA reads TGTGCCAGCAGCGGGACAGGGAACTTCTATGGCTACACCTTC. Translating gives CASSGTGNFYGYTF.

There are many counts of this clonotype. CDR3 residues: CASSLGPQRGGHEQFF. In DNA form, the CDR3 reads TGTGCCAGCAGCTTAGGCCCCCAGCGGGGGGGCCATGAGCAGTTCTTC. The chain joins TRBV7-9 to TRBJ2-1; 10 bases map to TRBD2. Germline V gene sequence: CDR1 SEHNR, CDR2 FQNEAQ (reference sequence). The junction had 8 bases not matched to a gene; V was cut back by 1 base and J by 8 bases. This CDR3 spans 16 amino acids.

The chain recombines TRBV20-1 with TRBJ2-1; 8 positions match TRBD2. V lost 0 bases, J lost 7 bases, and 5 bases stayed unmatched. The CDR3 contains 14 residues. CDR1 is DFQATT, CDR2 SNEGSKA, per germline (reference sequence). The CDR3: CSARDPLAANEQFF. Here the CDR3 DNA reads TGCAGTGCTAGAGACCCACTAGCGGCGAATGAGCAGTTCTTC.

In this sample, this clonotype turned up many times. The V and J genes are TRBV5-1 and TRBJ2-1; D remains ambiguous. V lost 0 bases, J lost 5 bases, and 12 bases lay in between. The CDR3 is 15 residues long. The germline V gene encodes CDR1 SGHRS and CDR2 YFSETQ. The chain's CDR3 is CASSLGAVPNNEQFF. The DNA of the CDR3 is TGCGCCAGCAGCTTGGGGGCCGTACCGAACAATGAGCAGTTCTTC.

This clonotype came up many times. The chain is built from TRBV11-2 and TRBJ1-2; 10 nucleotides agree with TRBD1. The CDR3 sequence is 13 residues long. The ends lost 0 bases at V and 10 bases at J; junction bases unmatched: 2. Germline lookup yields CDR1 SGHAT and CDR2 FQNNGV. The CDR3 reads CASSLEGQGTYTF. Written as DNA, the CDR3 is TGTGCCAGCAGCTTAGAGGGACAGGGGACCTACACCTTC. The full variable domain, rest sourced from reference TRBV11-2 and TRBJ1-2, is EAGVAQSPRYKIIEKRQSVAFWCNPISGHATLYWYQQILGQGPKLLIQFQNNGVVDDSQLPKDRFSAERLKGVDSTLKIQPAKLEDSAVYLCASSLEGQGTYTFGSGTRLTVV.

CDR3 protein: CASSLGGQGVWGGEKLFF. The CDR3, as DNA: TGTGCCAGCAGCTTGGGCGGACAGGGAGTTTGGGGCGGTGAAAAACTGTTTTTT. The J gene is TRBJ1-4, the V gene TRBV5-6; 8 bases match TRBD1. The CDR3 runs to 18 residues. Germline values: CDR1 SGHDT, CDR2 YYEEEE. The J segment lost 7 bases and the V segment lost 0 bases, leaving 14 bases of the junction unmatched.

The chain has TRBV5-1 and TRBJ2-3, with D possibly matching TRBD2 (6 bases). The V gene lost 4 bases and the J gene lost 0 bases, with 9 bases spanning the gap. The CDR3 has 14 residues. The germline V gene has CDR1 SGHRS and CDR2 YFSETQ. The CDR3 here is CASSREPSTDTQYF. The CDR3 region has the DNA TGCGCCAGCAGCCGGGAGCCTAGCACAGATACGCAGTATTTT.

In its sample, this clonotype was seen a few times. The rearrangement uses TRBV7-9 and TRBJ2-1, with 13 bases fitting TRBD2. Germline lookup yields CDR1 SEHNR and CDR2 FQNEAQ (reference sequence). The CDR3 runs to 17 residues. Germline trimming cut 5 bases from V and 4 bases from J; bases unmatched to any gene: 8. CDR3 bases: TGTGCCAGCAGCCCGAGGCGGACTAGCGGGGGTTACAATGAGCAGTTCTTC. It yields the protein CASSPRRTSGGYNEQFF.

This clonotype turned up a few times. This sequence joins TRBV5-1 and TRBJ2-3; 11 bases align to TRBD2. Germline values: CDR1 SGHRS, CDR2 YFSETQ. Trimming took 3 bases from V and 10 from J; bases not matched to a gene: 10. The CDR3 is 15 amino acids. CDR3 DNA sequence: TGCGCCAGCAGCTCATTAGCGGGGGGGCAAGGTGCGCAGTATTTT. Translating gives CASSSLAGGQGAQYF. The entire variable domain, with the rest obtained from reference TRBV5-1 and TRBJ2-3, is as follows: KAGVTQTPRYLIKTRGQQVTLSCSPISGHRSVSWYQQTPGQGLQFLFEYFSETQRNKGNFPGRFSGRQFSNSRSEMNVSTLELGDSALYLCASSSLAGGQGAQYFGPGTRLTVL.

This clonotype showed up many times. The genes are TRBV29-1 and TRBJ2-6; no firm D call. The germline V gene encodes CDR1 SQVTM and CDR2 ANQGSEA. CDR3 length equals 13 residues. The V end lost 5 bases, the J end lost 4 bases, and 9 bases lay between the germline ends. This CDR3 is CSVTYSGANVLTF. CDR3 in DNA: TGCAGCGTTACTTACTCGGGGGCCAACGTCCTGACTTTC.

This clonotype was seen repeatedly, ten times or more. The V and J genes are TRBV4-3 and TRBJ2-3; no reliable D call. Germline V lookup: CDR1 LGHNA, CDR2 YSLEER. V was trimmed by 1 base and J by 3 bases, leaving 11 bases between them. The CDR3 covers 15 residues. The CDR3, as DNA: TGCGCCAGCAGCCAAGGAGGCATCAGGACAGATACGCAGTATTTT. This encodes CASSQGGIRTDTQYF.

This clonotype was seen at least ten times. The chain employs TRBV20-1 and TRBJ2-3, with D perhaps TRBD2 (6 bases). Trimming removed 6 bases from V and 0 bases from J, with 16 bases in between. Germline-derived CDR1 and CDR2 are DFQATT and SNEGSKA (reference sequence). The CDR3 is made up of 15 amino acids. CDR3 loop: CSAPPSATSTDTQYF. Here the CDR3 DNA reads TGCAGTGCCCCCCCTAGCGCCACTAGCACAGATACGCAGTATTTT.